Below, 6 T cell receptor beta chains from the same sample are listed, as sequenced in a study of T-cell reconstitution after alpha-beta-depleted transplantation in children. For TCRbeta, the library was prepared with unique molecular identifiers. TCRdb re-called the PCR reads through MiXCR, storing one row per CDR3 protein. The sample comprises roughly 570,000 distinct CDR3 sequences, roughly 27% of which are singletons, and 30% to 40% rests with the top ten. This specimen was PBMCs, taken before TCRalphabeta/CD19-depleted stem cell transplant. The receptors were gathered from a boy under two years old with Wiskott-Aldrich syndrome, due to receive a stem cell transplant.

This clonotype showed up just a few times. The chain is built from TRBV20-1 and TRBJ1-1; D is perhaps TRBD1 (5 bases). CDR1 and CDR2 from the germline V gene are DFQATT and SNEGSKA (reference sequence). The V end lost 6 bases, the J end lost 1 base, and 15 bases lay between the germline ends. The CDR3 has 14 residues. The CDR3: CSAGTFSGNTEAFF. The CDR3 bases are TGCAGTGCCGGGACTTTCAGTGGGAACACTGAAGCTTTCTTT.

This clonotype was seen only a few times. V usage is TRBV6-1 and J usage is TRBJ1-1, with 8 bases that match TRBD1. Germline V gene sequence: CDR1 MNHNS, CDR2 SASEGT. The CDR3 extends over 14 amino acids. The V gene end was trimmed by 4 bases and the J gene end by 1 base; junction bases not matched to a gene: 2. CDR3: CASSVTGANTEAFF. The CDR3 DNA sequence: TGTGCCAGCAGTGTGACAGGGGCGAACACTGAAGCTTTCTTT.

This clonotype was detected only a few times. The chain combines TRBV5-1 with TRBJ1-2; weak D call: TRBD1 (5 bases). The CDR3 length is 13 residues. With 5 bases removed from V and 4 bases from J, the gap between germline ends came to 12 bases. Germline V gene data show CDR1 as SGHRS and CDR2 as YFSETQ. The CDR3 loop reads CASRENTGYGYTF. The CDR3, as DNA: TGCGCCAGCAGGGAAAACACAGGCTATGGCTACACCTTC.

This chain links TRBV7-3 with TRBJ2-1; TRBD2 aligns across 11 bases. Trimming removed 5 bases from V and 9 bases from J; junction bases left unmatched: 15. CDR1 is SGHTA and CDR2 is FQGTGA in the germline V gene. CDR3 size: 17 residues. Here the CDR3 reads CASSQKPGLAELGEQFF. The CDR3 region has the DNA TGTGCCAGCAGCCAAAAACCGGGACTAGCGGAGTTGGGTGAGCAGTTCTTC.

The table lists this clonotype with a few counts. The chain recombines TRBV5-6 with TRBJ2-7; 12 nucleotides align to TRBD2. V lost 0 bases and J lost 5; bases outside the gene matches: 9. CDR1 and CDR2 from the germline V gene are SGHDT and YYEEEE. The CDR3 runs 17 residues. The CDR3 here is CASSLVGGLAGEDEQYF. The CDR3 DNA reads TGTGCCAGCAGCTTGGTTGGGGGACTAGCGGGCGAAGACGAGCAGTACTTC.

The table lists this clonotype with a count of one. The gene calls are TRBV3-1 and TRBJ2-7; D ambiguous. The V end lost 2 bases, the J end lost 5 bases, and 7 bases lay between the germline ends. The germline V gene has CDR1 LGHDT and CDR2 YNNKEL (reference sequence). The CDR3 is 12 residues long. DNA of the CDR3: TGTGCCAGCAGCCAATCCGCAAACGAGCAGTACTTC. This translates into CASSQSANEQYF.